This T cell receptor beta chain was retrieved from a study of T cell repertoires in cytomegalovirus infection. Study-level information: The public TCR beta signatures pointed to both CMV infection and matching HLA type. Study-wide results and caveats: CMV carriers having the relevant HLA were flagged by cumulative public TCR beta family frequency. What dominated the ex vivo response were HLA-C-restricted CMV-specific TCR beta clonotypes.

TCRdb ran MiXCR on the reads and lists one entry per CDR3 protein. Of hundreds of thousands of distinct CDR3 sequences in the sample, approximately 34% were seen once. The sample holds a few counts of this clonotype. Its cognate antigen is unknown. Germline assignment: CDR1 SEHNR and CDR2 FQNEAQ (reference sequence). J was trimmed by 3 bases and V by 5 bases; bases with no gene match: 9. The CDR3 consists of 16 residues. Sequenced material: PBMCs. The clonotype comes from a human donor in good health (CMV status not recorded). Some clones in this sample may be carry-over from other donors' samples. This chain links TRBV7-9 with TRBJ2-3, with 9 bases matching TRBD1. DNA for the CDR3: TGTGCCAGCAGCGGTCCCGGGACAGGGAAAACAGATACGCAGTATTTT. It is translated as CASSGPGTGKTDTQYF.